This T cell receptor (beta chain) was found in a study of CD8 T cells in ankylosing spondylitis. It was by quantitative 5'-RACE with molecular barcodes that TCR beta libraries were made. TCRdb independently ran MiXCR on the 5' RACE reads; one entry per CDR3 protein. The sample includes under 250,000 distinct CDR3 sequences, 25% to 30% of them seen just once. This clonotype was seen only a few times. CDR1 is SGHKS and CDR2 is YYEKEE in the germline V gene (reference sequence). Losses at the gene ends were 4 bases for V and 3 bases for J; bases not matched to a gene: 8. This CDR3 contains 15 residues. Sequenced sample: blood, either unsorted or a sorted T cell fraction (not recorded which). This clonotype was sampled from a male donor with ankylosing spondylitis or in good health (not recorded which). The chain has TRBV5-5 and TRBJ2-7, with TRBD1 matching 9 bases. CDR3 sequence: CASSLRQGENYEQYF. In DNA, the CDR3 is TGTGCCAGCAGCCTGAGACAGGGGGAAAACTACGAGCAGTACTTC.